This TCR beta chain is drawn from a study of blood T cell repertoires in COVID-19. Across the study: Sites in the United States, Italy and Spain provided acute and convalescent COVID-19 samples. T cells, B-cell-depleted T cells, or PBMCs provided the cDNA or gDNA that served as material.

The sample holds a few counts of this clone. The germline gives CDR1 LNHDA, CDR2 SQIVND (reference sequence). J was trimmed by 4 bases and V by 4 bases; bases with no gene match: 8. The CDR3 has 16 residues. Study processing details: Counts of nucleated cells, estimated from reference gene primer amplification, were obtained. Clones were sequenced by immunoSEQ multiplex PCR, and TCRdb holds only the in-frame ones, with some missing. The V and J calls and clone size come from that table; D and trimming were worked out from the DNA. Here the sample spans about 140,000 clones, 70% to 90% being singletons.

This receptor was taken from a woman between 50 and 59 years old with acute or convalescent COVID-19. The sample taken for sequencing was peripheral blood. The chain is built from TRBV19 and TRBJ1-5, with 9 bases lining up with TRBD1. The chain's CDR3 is CASSRRQGVYNQPQHF. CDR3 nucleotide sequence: TGTGCCAGTAGTAGGCGACAGGGGGTCTATAATCAGCCCCAGCATTTT.